The rows below give T cell receptor beta chains drawn from one sample of a study of T-cell reconstitution after alpha-beta-depleted transplantation in children. TCRdb recomputed calls from the PCR reads with MiXCR, one row per CDR3 protein. The data show hundreds of thousands of distinct CDR3 sequences, 13% seen once. The sequencing used PBMCs, mostly from graft donor cells, collected 360 days after TCRalphabeta/CD19-depleted stem cell transplant. The receptors come from a male patient between 5 and 17 years old who had a stem cell transplant for acute myeloid leukemia, so the T cells may come from the graft donor. Each CDR3 is given with its conserved first and last residue. Each record gives: J gene, D gene, V gene, clone size, CDR3 protein, CDR3 DNA. D genes are given only for firm matches. Clone size appears in some rows only: once, few, many, or a class for an expanded clone.

>TRBJ2-5|TRBD1|TRBV7-9|.
CASSLRQGRRKTQYF
TGTGCCAGCAGCTTGCGACAGGGGCGGAGGAAGACCCAGTACTTC
>TRBJ2-1|TRBD2|TRBV20-1|.
CSAPQAGGVHEQFF
TGCAGTGCCCCGCAGGCGGGAGGAGTACATGAGCAGTTCTTC
>TRBJ1-3|TRBD1|TRBV6-1|few
CASTGPGTVSGNTIYF
TGTGCCAGCACCGGACCCGGGACAGTCTCTGGAAACACCATATATTTT
>TRBJ2-7|.|TRBV28|few
CASSALGGASYEQYF
TGTGCCAGCAGTGCCCTGGGGGGGGCCTCCTACGAGCAGTACTTC
>TRBJ2-7|.|TRBV4-3|.
CASSQSIFLRGRDRTYEQYF
TGCGCCAGCAGCCAATCGATATTCCTTCGGGGGAGGGACAGAACCTACGAGCAGTACTTC
>TRBJ2-1|TRBD2|TRBV5-6|many
CASSLTPSGTNEQFF
TGTGCCAGCAGCTTGACGCCTAGCGGGACCAATGAGCAGTTCTTC
>TRBJ2-3|TRBD1|TRBV24-1|many
CATSDRDRGLQYF
TGTGCCACCAGTGACCGGGACAGGGGGCTGCAGTATTTT
>TRBJ2-5|.|TRBV5-1|many
CASSSPQGTGTQYF
TGCGCCAGCAGCTCCCCACAAGGGACGGGGACCCAGTACTTC
>TRBJ2-6|.|TRBV20-1|many
CSAREAGLSGANVLTF
TGCAGTGCTAGAGAGGCGGGCCTCTCTGGGGCCAACGTCCTGACTTTC
>TRBJ2-4|TRBD2|TRBV12-3/TRBV12-4|.
CASSRPGLRNIQYF
TGTGCCAGCAGCCGGCCGGGACTAAGAAACATTCAGTACTTC
>TRBJ2-3|.|TRBV20-1|.
CSAKMAVKSTDTQYF
TGCAGTGCTAAAATGGCCGTTAAGAGCACAGATACGCAGTATTTT
>TRBJ2-3|.|TRBV28|few
CASSFPGRDTQYF
TGTGCCAGCAGTTTCCCGGGAAGAGATACGCAGTATTTT
>TRBJ2-5|TRBD2|TRBV29-1|.
CSVGRGSWETQYF
TGCAGCGTTGGCCGCGGGAGTTGGGAGACCCAGTACTTC
>TRBJ2-3|TRBD2|TRBV7-6|.
CASSLAAGGRTDTQYF
TGTGCCAGCAGCTTAGCGGCGGGAGGGCGGACAGATACGCAGTATTTT
>TRBJ2-7|TRBD1|TRBV6-1|many
CASHRQGGSYEQYF
TGTGCCTCCCATAGACAGGGCGGTTCCTACGAGCAGTACTTC
>TRBJ2-4|TRBD1|TRBV5-1|few
CASSIGQGQVQNIQYF
TGCGCCAGCAGCATCGGACAGGGTCAGGTGCAAAACATTCAGTACTTC
>TRBJ1-1|.|TRBV28|.
CASSLRSSNTEAFF
TGTGCCAGCAGTTTAAGGTCTTCAAACACTGAAGCTTTCTTT
>TRBJ2-5|.|TRBV4-3|.
CASSQENRIQETQYF
TGCGCCAGCAGCCAAGAGAACAGGATCCAAGAGACCCAGTACTTC
>TRBJ1-5|.|TRBV28|few
CAISKQTYSNQPQHF
TGTGCCATCAGTAAGCAGACGTATAGCAATCAGCCCCAGCATTTT
>TRBJ2-3|TRBD2|TRBV12-3/TRBV12-4|.
CASSLTLAGGSTDTQYF
TGTGCCAGCAGTTTGACCCTAGCGGGAGGAAGCACAGATACGCAGTATTTT
>TRBJ1-2|.|TRBV20-1|.
CSARDWKALGGYTF
TGCAGTGCTAGAGATTGGAAGGCCTTGGGGGGCTACACCTTC
>TRBJ1-6|.|TRBV20-1|many
CSAQVAGRINSPLHF
TGCAGTGCGCAGGTCGCGGGGCGTATTAATTCACCCCTCCACTTT
>TRBJ2-5|.|TRBV25-1|.
CASSPAPGAQYF
TGTGCCAGCAGTCCGGCCCCCGGGGCCCAGTACTTC
>TRBJ2-2|.|TRBV29-1|many
CSVGADGGPSGELFF
TGCAGCGTTGGGGCGGACGGAGGTCCCTCCGGGGAGCTGTTTTTT
>TRBJ2-1|.|TRBV30|few
CAWNRGSDEQFF
TGTGCCTGGAATAGGGGGAGTGATGAGCAGTTCTTC
>TRBJ2-7|TRBD2|TRBV19|.
CASSIGGLALYEQYF
TGTGCCAGTAGTATAGGCGGACTAGCTCTCTACGAGCAGTACTTC
>TRBJ2-7|TRBD2|TRBV29-1|.
CSVMGRTSGRAKSYEQYF
TGCAGCGTTATGGGACGGACTAGCGGGAGGGCCAAGTCCTACGAGCAGTACTTC
>TRBJ2-1|TRBD2|TRBV20-1|.
CSGTRKAEQFF
TGCAGTGGGACTAGGAAGGCTGAGCAGTTCTTC